One and the same sample provided the 10 T cell receptor beta chains below, sequenced in a study of blood T cell repertoires in COVID-19. The repertoire was sequenced with immunoSEQ multiplex PCR; TCRdb's copy has only in-frame clones and lacks some. Counted here are about 240,000 clones, 85% to 90% occurring once; the ten biggest clones make up 4.1%. Sequences were obtained from PBMCs or T cells enriched from blood (not recorded which). The receptors were gathered from a woman in her thirties who had recovered from COVID-19.

This rearrangement joins TRBV27 to TRBJ1-1; D possibly corresponds to TRBD1 (5 bases). Germline-derived CDR1 and CDR2 are MNHEY and SMNVEV (reference sequence). The V and J ends lost 2 bases and 1 base respectively, with 8 bases between them. This CDR3 region has 14 residues. The CDR3: CASSLTGRNTEAFF. For the CDR3, the DNA is TGTGCCAGCAGTTTAACAGGACGGAACACTGAAGCTTTCTTT.

This chain uses TRBV29-1 with TRBJ1-2, with D uncertain. V shed 3 bases and J shed 4 bases, with 9 bases lying between them. The CDR3 has 12 amino acids. The germline V gene has CDR1 SQVTM and CDR2 ANQGSEA. The CDR3 reads CSVEAGSYGYTF. Written as DNA, the CDR3 is TGCAGCGTTGAGGCGGGGAGCTATGGCTACACCTTC.

This clone came up once. The chain couples TRBV14 to TRBJ1-2; no clear D gene. The CDR3 spans 13 residues. The V gene lost 0 bases and the J gene lost 5 bases, with 7 bases spanning the gap. Per the germline V gene, CDR1 is SGHDN and CDR2 is FVKESK. The CDR3 protein is CASSQEHRYGYTF. The DNA of the CDR3 is TGTGCCAGCAGCCAAGAACACCGATATGGCTACACCTTC.

The chain joins TRBV2 to TRBJ1-1, with D possibly being TRBD1 (5 bases). Germline V gene sequence: CDR1 SNHLY, CDR2 FYNNEI. CDR3 length: 14 residues. Trimming pared 4 bases from V and 4 bases from J, leaving 13 bases between. DNA of the CDR3: TGTGCCAGCAGTGTGGGTTTGGGGGGCACTGAAGCTTTCTTT. It specifies CASSVGLGGTEAFF.

This clone was picked up one time. V and J are TRBV7-8 and TRBJ2-1, with D perhaps TRBD2 (5 bases). CDR1 SGHVS and CDR2 FQNEAQ come from the germline V gene. Trimming shortened V by 7 bases and J by 8 bases, and 18 bases separated the two germline ends. This CDR3 is built from 14 residues. The CDR3 DNA is TGTGCCAGCACCCTAGCAGAGTTTATCGATGAGCAGTTCTTC. It encodes CASTLAEFIDEQFF.

The V gene is TRBV30, the J gene TRBJ1-1; D is uncertain. The CDR3 has 13 residues. Per the germline V gene, CDR1 is GTSNPN and CDR2 is SVGIG (reference sequence). V gave up 2 bases and J gave up 7 bases, with 14 bases separating them. The CDR3 coding sequence is TGTGCCTGGAGTCCTTACCTCGGGGATGAAGCTTTCTTT. This encodes CAWSPYLGDEAFF.

V gene TRBV27 combines with J gene TRBJ1-4; D uncertain. Trimming cost V 4 bases and J 8 bases, with 23 bases left between them. This CDR3 is 17 amino acids long. From germline, CDR1 is MNHEY and CDR2 SMNVEV (reference sequence). CDR3 sequence reads: CASSYPSEHGWNEKLFF. In DNA form, the CDR3 reads TGTGCCAGCAGTTACCCCTCTGAGCACGGGTGGAACGAAAAACTGTTTTTT.

This rearrangement joins TRBV10-3 to TRBJ2-2, with D perhaps TRBD2 (6 bases). The CDR3 spans 16 residues. CDR1 is ENHRY and CDR2 is SYGVKD in the germline V gene. V dropped 4 bases and J dropped 2 bases, with 14 bases sitting between them. The CDR3 coding sequence is TGTGCCATCAGTGGAACACTAGCTTTTAACACCGGGGAGCTGTTTTTT. The encoded protein is CAISGTLAFNTGELFF.

The V gene is TRBV25-1, the J gene TRBJ2-1; perhaps TRBD1 as D (6 bases). Trimming removed 4 bases at V and 5 bases at J, with 12 bases between. The CDR3 runs 14 residues. CDR1 is MGHDK, CDR2 SYGVNS, per germline. The CDR3 here is CASSGQGPDNEQFF. The DNA for the CDR3 is TGTGCCAGCAGTGGTCAGGGGCCCGACAATGAGCAGTTCTTC.

The rearrangement uses TRBV20-1 and TRBJ2-3; tentative D call: TRBD2 (5 bases). Germline CDR1 is DFQATT and CDR2 is SNEGSKA (reference sequence). This CDR3 has 14 amino acids. Trimming took 3 bases from V and 6 from J, leaving 16 bases between them. CDR3 sequence reads: CSASRGSGGDTQYF. CDR3 DNA: TGCAGTGCTAGTCGTGGGAGTGGCGGGGATACGCAGTATTTT.